The 15 T cell receptor beta chains given below trace back to one sample, sequenced in a study of radiotherapy plus CTLA-4 blockade in lung cancer. Clones were read by immunoSEQ multiplex PCR, and TCRdb kept only the in-frame ones, dropping some. The sample carries about 80,000 clones, more than 60% recorded once. The material was peripheral blood, obtained from a patient treated with radiotherapy plus ipilimumab. These receptors came from a human donor with non-small cell lung cancer whose response to radiotherapy plus ipilimumab could not be evaluated. Some clones in this sample may be carry-over from other donors' samples.

The table lists this clone with a few counts. The V gene is TRBV12-5, the J gene TRBJ2-7; D not certain. With 7 bases removed from V and 2 bases from J, the gap between germline ends came to 18 bases. Germline-derived CDR1 and CDR2 are LGHNT and FRNRAP. This CDR3 has 15 residues. CDR3 protein: CASAQLSDGAYEQYF. As DNA, the CDR3 is TGTGCTAGTGCCCAACTAAGCGACGGCGCCTACGAGCAGTACTTC.

This rearrangement joins TRBV7-6 to TRBJ2-7; D may be TRBD1 (5 bases). The CDR3 contains 15 residues. With 4 bases removed from V and 6 bases from J, the gap between germline ends came to 19 bases. Per germline, CDR1 SGHVS and CDR2 FNYEAQ. CDR3 DNA: TGTGCCAGCAGCTCCGAGCTAAGGGGCGCCTCCGAGCAGTACTTC. It encodes CASSSELRGASEQYF.

V usage is TRBV4-1 and J usage is TRBJ2-5; possible D gene TRBD1, 6 bases. The ends were cut back, 0 bases at V and 1 base at J, with 12 bases in the middle. This CDR3 spans 16 amino acids. Germline lookup yields CDR1 MGHRA and CDR2 YSYEKL. In nucleotides, the CDR3 is TGCGCCAGCAGCCAAGATGCAGGGGCGGGCCAAGAGACCCAGTACTTC. Its protein product is CASSQDAGAGQETQYF.

The genes are TRBV4-3 and TRBJ2-3; D may be TRBD1 (6 bases). CDR3 length: 17 residues. With 1 base removed from V and 1 base from J, the gap between germline ends came to 15 bases. The germline gives CDR1 LGHNA, CDR2 YSLEER. The CDR3 nucleotides are TGCGCCAGCAGCCAAGGGTCCCCGGGACAACGCACAGATACGCAGTATTTT. Translating it yields CASSQGSPGQRTDTQYF.

The V gene is TRBV9, the J gene TRBJ2-5; 8 nucleotides align to TRBD1. The CDR3 is made up of 15 amino acids. Germline loops: CDR1 SGDLS, CDR2 YYNGEE. Unmatched junction bases numbered 10, after V lost 4 bases and J lost 5 bases. CDR3 sequence reads: CASSPRRDRGETQYF. CDR3 in DNA: TGTGCCAGCAGCCCGAGGCGAGACAGGGGTGAGACCCAGTACTTC. Full variable domain (missing parts from reference TRBV9 and TRBJ2-5): DSGVTQTPKHLITATGQRVTLRCSPRSGDLSVYWYQQSLDQGLQFLIQYYNGEERAKGNILERFSAQQFPDLHSELNLSSLELGDSALYFCASSPRRDRGETQYFGPGTRLLVL.

The rearrangement links TRBV30 to TRBJ1-3; 7 nucleotides match TRBD1. V lost 7 bases and J lost 2; bases outside the gene matches: 11. Per germline, CDR1 GTSNPN and CDR2 SVGIG (reference sequence). This CDR3 spans 15 amino acids. This CDR3 reads CAFSQTTGAGNTIYF. Written as DNA, the CDR3 is TGTGCCTTCAGCCAGACTACAGGGGCTGGAAACACCATATATTTT.

The genes are TRBV9 and TRBJ2-7; 7 nucleotides align to TRBD2. The V and J ends lost 3 bases and 7 bases, in that order; junction bases with no gene match: 7. The CDR3 runs 13 residues. Per germline, CDR1 SGDLS and CDR2 YYNGEE. The CDR3 DNA follows: TGTGCCAGCAGCGACGGGGGGTATGGGGAGCAGTACTTC. It yields the protein CASSDGGYGEQYF.

This chain uses TRBV10-3 with TRBJ2-2; 8 bases map to TRBD2. CDR1 is ENHRY, CDR2 SYGVKD, per germline. The length of the CDR3 is 15 residues. After removal of 3 bases from V and 7 bases from J, the junction contained 7 bases not matched to a gene. The CDR3 loop reads CAISDSGGGIGELFF. The CDR3 DNA is TGTGCCATCAGTGACTCCGGGGGGGGGATCGGGGAGCTGTTTTTT.

The chain recombines TRBV5-6 with TRBJ2-5; 8 nucleotides match TRBD1. From germline, CDR1 is SGHDT and CDR2 YYEEEE. V gave up 0 bases and J gave up 3 bases; unmatched junction bases: 4. The CDR3 is made up of 15 amino acids. The CDR3 region is CASSLARTGKETQYF. In DNA form, the CDR3 reads TGTGCCAGCAGCTTGGCAAGGACAGGGAAAGAGACCCAGTACTTC.

The chain couples TRBV28 to TRBJ2-7, with 8 bases lining up with TRBD2. The germline V gene encodes CDR1 MDHEN and CDR2 SYDVKM. Germline trimming cut 5 bases from V and 2 bases from J; bases unmatched to any gene: 11. CDR3 size: 16 residues. CDR3 amino acids: CASSPPVTSGPYEQYF. DNA of the CDR3: TGTGCCAGCAGTCCCCCCGTCACTAGCGGACCCTACGAGCAGTACTTC.

This sequence joins TRBV5-4 and TRBJ2-5, with 8 bases matching TRBD1. CDR1 and CDR2 from the germline V gene are SGHNT and YYREEE (reference sequence). The junction had 6 bases not matched to a gene; V was cut back by 4 bases and J by 1 base. The CDR3 loop spans 15 amino acids. CDR3 residues: CASSALQGAQETQYF. CDR3 coding DNA: TGTGCCAGCAGCGCCCTGCAGGGGGCCCAAGAGACCCAGTACTTC.

This clone was observed a single time. The chain combines TRBV7-2 with TRBJ1-2; D not certain. This CDR3 is built from 13 residues. The V end was cut by 1 base, the J end by 8 bases, with 11 bases between. Germline CDR1 reads SGHTA; CDR2 reads FQGNSA. The CDR3 protein is CASSLVWAGGYTF. The CDR3 DNA is TGTGCCAGCAGCTTAGTGTGGGCGGGGGGCTACACCTTC.

V and J are TRBV18 and TRBJ2-1; a weak D match, TRBD1 (6 bases). The V and J ends lost 3 bases and 7 bases respectively, with 16 bases between them. Germline values: CDR1 KGHSH, CDR2 LQKENI. The CDR3 extends over 15 amino acids. This CDR3 is CASSPSTGNGNEQFF. CDR3 DNA: TGTGCCAGCTCACCCTCGACAGGCAACGGGAATGAGCAGTTCTTC.

This clone was seen a handful of times. This rearrangement joins TRBV13 to TRBJ2-3; TRBD2 might be the D (6 bases). This CDR3 has 16 residues. In germline, CDR1 is PRHDT, CDR2 FYEKMQ (reference sequence). V was pared by 3 bases and J by 4 bases, with 17 bases between. CDR3 loop: CASSLEGRGVSDTQYF. In DNA form, the CDR3 reads TGTGCCAGCAGCTTGGAGGGACGGGGCGTGTCAGATACGCAGTATTTT.

V gene TRBV5-5 combines with J gene TRBJ1-6; D gene ambiguous. This CDR3 region has 12 residues. Germline CDR1 reads SGHKS; CDR2 reads YYEKEE (reference sequence). V was pared by 0 bases and J by 8 bases, with 3 bases between. CDR3 region: CASSLADSPLHF. The CDR3 region has the DNA TGTGCCAGCAGCTTGGCCGATTCACCCCTCCACTTT.